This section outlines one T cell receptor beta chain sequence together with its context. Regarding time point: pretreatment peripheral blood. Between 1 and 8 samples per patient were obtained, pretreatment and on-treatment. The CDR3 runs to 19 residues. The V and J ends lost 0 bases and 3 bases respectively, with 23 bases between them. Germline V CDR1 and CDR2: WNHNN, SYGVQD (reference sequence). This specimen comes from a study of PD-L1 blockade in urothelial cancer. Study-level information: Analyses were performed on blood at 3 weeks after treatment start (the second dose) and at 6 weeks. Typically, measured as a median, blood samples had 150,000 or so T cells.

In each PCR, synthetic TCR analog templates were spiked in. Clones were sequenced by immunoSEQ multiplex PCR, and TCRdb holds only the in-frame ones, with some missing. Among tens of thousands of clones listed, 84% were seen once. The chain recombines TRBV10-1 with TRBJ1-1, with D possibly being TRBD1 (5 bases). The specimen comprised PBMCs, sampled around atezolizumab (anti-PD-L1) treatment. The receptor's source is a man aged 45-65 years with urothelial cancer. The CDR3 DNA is TGCGCCAGCAGTGAGTCGAGTTCCGTCGGGGGTTTCCTTGACACTGAAGCTTTCTTT. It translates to CASSESSSVGGFLDTEAFF.